This is a list of T cell receptor beta chains from one sample in a study of T cell repertoires in cytomegalovirus infection. TCRdb re-called the reads through MiXCR, storing one row per CDR3 protein. The table records 300,000 to 400,000 distinct CDR3 sequences, roughly 28% of them present only once. The antigens for these receptors are not known. This specimen consisted of cultured PBMCs, obtained from culture after CMV antigen stimulation. Source of these receptors: a human donor in good health (CMV status not recorded). Some clones in this sample may be carry-over from other donors' samples. The conserved cysteine and the conserved F or W are not part of the CDR3 here. The order of the fields is clone size, V gene, CDR3 protein. For some rows the clone size is stated as once, few or many, or as a class when expanded; others skip it.

size: .
V: TRBV6-8
CDR3: ASRGTVGPYTEAF

size: .
V: TRBV7-8
CDR3: ASSLGRGGTAY

size: few
V: TRBV7-9
CDR3: ASSSSGGGSYEQY

size: few
V: TRBV6-1
CDR3: ASKLQGVSGTDTQY

size: many
V: TRBV7-8
CDR3: ASSPGYNNYGYT

size: .
V: TRBV12-3/TRBV12-4
CDR3: ASQLYPNYGYT

size: once
V: TRBV15
CDR3: ATREGITDTDTQY

size: few
V: TRBV19
CDR3: ASSMSGGWVNTEAF

size: many
V: TRBV6-5
CDR3: ASSPVRNEKLF

size: .
V: TRBV29-1
CDR3: SALQGNSGNTIY

size: few
V: TRBV7-3
CDR3: ASSPGRGRSSYNEQF

size: .
V: TRBV20-1
CDR3: SARASYRDNYGYT

size: .
V: TRBV24-1
CDR3: ATSASGTGTDTQY

size: .
V: TRBV10-3
CDR3: ATNERGTSGSGDTQY

size: few
V: TRBV7-3
CDR3: ASRARVAGKLF

size: .
V: TRBV27
CDR3: ASGRTSNYGYT

size: few
V: TRBV3-1
CDR3: ASSQGGQSTDTQY

size: .
V: TRBV27
CDR3: ASQAAVGRFYEQY

size: .
V: TRBV12-3/TRBV12-4
CDR3: ASSPRRGPDGYT

size: .
V: TRBV2
CDR3: ASRELAGGPDTQY

size: once
V: TRBV7-9
CDR3: ASSPQPASGNTIY

size: .
V: TRBV7-6
CDR3: ASSSRESTEAF

size: few
V: TRBV20-1
CDR3: SAYPGQGLKKLF

size: .
V: TRBV7-6
CDR3: ASSFTGLAGQDEQF

size: .
V: TRBV20-1
CDR3: SASPPSGSETGELF

size: .
V: TRBV5-1
CDR3: ASSLEDSYEQY

size: .
V: TRBV19
CDR3: ASKKRLSSYEQY

size: .
V: TRBV24-1
CDR3: ATKRLANTGELF

size: few
V: TRBV10-3
CDR3: AISAENNSPLH

size: few
V: TRBV28
CDR3: ASRPLPDRGNEQF

size: few
V: TRBV10-3
CDR3: AIRAGGTEAF

size: .
V: TRBV2
CDR3: ASSLGQGATTEAF